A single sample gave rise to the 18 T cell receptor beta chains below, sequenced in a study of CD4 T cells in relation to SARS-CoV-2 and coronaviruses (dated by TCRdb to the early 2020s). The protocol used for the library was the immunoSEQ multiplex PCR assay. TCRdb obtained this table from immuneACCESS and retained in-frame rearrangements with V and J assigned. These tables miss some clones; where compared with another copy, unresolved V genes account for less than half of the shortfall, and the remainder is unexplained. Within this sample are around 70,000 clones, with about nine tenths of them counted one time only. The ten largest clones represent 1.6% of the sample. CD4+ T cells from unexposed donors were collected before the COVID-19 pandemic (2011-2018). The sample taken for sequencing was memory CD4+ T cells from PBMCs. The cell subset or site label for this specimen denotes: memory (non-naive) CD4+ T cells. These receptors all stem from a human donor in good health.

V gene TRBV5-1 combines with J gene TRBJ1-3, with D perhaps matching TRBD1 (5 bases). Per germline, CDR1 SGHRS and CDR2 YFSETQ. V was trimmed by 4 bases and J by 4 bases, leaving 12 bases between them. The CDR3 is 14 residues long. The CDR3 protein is CASSEGSAGNTIYF. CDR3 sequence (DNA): TGCGCCAGCAGCGAGGGGTCTGCAGGAAACACCATATATTTT.

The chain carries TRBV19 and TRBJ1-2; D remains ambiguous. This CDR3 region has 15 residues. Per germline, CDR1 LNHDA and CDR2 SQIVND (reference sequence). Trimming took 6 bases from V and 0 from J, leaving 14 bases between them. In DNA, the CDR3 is TGTGCCAGTAGCTCCTCAATCTTAGCTAACTATGGCTACACCTTC. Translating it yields CASSSSILANYGYTF. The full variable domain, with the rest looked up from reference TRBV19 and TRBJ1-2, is DGGITQSPKYLFRKEGQNVTLSCEQNLNHDAMYWYRQDPGQGLRLIYYSQIVNDFQKGDIAEGYSVSREKKESFPLTVTSAQKNPTAFYLCASSSSILANYGYTFGSGTRLTVV.

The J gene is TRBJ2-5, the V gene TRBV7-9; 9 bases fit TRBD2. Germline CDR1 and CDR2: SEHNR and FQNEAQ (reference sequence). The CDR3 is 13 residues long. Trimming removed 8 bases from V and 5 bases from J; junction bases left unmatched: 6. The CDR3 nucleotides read TGTGCCAGCTCTAGCGGGGTTGAGGAGACCCAGTACTTC. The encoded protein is CASSSGVEETQYF.

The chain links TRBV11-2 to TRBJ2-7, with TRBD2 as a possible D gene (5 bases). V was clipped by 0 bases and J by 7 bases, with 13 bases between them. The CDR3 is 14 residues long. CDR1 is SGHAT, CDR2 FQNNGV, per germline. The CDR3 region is CASSLDRGLGEQYF. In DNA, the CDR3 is TGTGCCAGCAGCTTAGATCGAGGGTTGGGGGAGCAGTACTTC.

The CDR3: CASSPLRVEKLFF. DNA for the CDR3: TGTGCCAGCTCACCACTTAGGGTCGAAAAACTGTTTTTT. V is TRBV18 and J is TRBJ1-4; D not resolved. Germline V gives CDR1 KGHSH, CDR2 LQKENI. The V and J ends lost 1 base and 8 bases respectively, with 8 bases between them. This CDR3 has 13 residues.

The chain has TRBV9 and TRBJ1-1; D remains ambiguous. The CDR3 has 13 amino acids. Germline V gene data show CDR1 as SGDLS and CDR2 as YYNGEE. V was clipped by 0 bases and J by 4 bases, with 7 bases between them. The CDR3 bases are TGTGCCAGCAGCGTAGATGAGGTCACTGAAGCTTTCTTT. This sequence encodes CASSVDEVTEAFF.

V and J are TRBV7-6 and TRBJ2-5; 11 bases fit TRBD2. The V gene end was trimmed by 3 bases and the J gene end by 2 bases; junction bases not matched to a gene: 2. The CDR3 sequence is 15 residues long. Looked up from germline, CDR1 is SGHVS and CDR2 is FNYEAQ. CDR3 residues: CASSFSGRAQETQYF. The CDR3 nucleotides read TGTGCCAGCAGCTTTAGCGGGAGGGCTCAAGAGACCCAGTACTTC.

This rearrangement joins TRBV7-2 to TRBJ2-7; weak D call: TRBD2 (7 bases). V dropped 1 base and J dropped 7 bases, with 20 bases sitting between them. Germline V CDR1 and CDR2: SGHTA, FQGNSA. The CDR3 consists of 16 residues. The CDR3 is CASSLGGGGGIGEQYF. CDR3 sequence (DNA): TGTGCCAGCAGCTTAGGGGGAGGGGGAGGAATAGGGGAGCAGTACTTC.

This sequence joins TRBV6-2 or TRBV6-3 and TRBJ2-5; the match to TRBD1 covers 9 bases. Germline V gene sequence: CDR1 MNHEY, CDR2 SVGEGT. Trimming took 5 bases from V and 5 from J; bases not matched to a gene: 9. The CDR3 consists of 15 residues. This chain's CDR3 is CASSPGTGKRETQYF. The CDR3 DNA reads TGTGCCAGCAGTCCCGGGACAGGGAAACGTGAGACCCAGTACTTC.

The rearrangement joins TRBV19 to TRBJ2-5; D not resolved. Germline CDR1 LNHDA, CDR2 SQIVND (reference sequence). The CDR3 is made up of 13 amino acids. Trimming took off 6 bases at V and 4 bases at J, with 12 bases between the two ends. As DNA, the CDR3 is TGTGCCAGTAGCGGAAGCAGATCAGAGACCCAGTACTTC. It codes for CASSGSRSETQYF.

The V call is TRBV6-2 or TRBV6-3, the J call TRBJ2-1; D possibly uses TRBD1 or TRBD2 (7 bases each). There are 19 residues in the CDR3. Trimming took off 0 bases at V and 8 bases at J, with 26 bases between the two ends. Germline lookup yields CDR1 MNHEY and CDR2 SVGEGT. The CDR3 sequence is CASSYSKGQGEGKRDEQFF. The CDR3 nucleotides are TGTGCCAGCAGTTACTCGAAAGGCCAGGGGGAGGGTAAGCGGGATGAGCAGTTCTTC.

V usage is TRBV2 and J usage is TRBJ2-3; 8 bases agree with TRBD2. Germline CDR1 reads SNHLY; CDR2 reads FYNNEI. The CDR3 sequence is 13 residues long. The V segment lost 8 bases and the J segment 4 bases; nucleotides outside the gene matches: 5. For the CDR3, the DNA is TGTGCCAGCGGGACGGGAGGGCCAGATACGCAGTATTTT. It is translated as CASGTGGPDTQYF.

The CDR3, as DNA: TGTGCCAGCAGTTCCCCCTCGAGAGCGGGGGACTCTAGCACAGATACGCAGTATTTT. Translated, it gives CASSSPSRAGDSSTDTQYF. This chain connects TRBV27 to TRBJ2-3, with TRBD2 matching over 8 bases. CDR3 length: 19 residues. With V trimmed by 4 bases and J by 0 bases, 15 bases remained unmatched. CDR1 MNHEY and CDR2 SMNVEV come from the germline V gene (reference sequence).

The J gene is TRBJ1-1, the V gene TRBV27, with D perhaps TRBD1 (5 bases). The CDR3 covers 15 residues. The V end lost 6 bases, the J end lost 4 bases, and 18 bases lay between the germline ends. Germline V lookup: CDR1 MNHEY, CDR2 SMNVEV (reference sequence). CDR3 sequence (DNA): TGTGCCAGCAGGGATACAGGTGGGTTTACCACTGAAGCTTTCTTT. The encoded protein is CASRDTGGFTTEAFF.

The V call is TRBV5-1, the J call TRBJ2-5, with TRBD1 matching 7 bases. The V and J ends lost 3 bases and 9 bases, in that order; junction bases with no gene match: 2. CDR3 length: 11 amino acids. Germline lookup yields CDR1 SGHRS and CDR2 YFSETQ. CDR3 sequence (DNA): TGCGCCAGCAGCTCCCAGGGGGCCCAGTACTTC. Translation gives CASSSQGAQYF.

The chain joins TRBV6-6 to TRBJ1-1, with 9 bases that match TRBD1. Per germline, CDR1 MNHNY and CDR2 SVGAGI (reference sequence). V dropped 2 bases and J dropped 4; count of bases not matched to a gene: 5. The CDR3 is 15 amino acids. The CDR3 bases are TGTGCCAGCAGTTACCAGGGACAGGGAAGCACTGAAGCTTTCTTT. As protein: CASSYQGQGSTEAFF.

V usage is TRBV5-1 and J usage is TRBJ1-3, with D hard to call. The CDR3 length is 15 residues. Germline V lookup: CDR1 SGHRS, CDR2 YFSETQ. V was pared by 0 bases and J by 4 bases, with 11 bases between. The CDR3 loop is CASSLAAGVGNTIYF. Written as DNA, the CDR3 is TGCGCCAGCAGCTTGGCCGCGGGCGTCGGAAACACCATATATTTT.

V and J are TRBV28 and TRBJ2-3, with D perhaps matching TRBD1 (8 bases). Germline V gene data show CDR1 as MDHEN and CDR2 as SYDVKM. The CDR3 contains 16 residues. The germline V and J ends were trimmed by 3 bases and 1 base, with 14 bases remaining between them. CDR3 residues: CASSFQTGGGTDTQYF. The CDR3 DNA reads TGTGCCAGCAGTTTTCAAACAGGGGGGGGCACAGATACGCAGTATTTT. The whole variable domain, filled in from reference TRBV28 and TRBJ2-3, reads DVKVTQSSRYLVKRTGEKVFLECVQDMDHENMFWYRQDPGLGLRLIYFSYDVKMKEKGDIPEGYSVSREKKERFSLILESASTNQTSMYLCASSFQTGGGTDTQYFGPGTRLTVL.